This T cell receptor beta chain was identified during a study of cytomegalovirus exposure and HLA in healthy donors (dated by TCRdb to about 2017). For the wider study: According to an earlier analysis of several hundred of the donors, about 180 million T cells yielded roughly 100 million unique TCR beta sequences and more than 250 Gb of sequence data. All discovery cohort repertoires had been generated on a single sequencing platform. High-throughput TCR immunosequencing, statistical association of individual TCRs with disease status, and machine learning were combined to predict cytomegalovirus infection status. To decide whether each TCR beta V gene segment behaved as functional or pseudogenic, an earlier analysis of some 570 of the donors relied on high-throughput TCR beta sequencing. Typing coverage differed by locus: A, B, C, DRB1 and DQB1 were typed in about 620-630 donors, DQA1 in 500 to 550, DPA1 in 600 to 610, and DPB1 in about 450. The study used immunosequencing to profile the T cell repertoires of several hundred subjects and linked those repertoires to cytomegalovirus serostatus. An early release that covered roughly 600 HLA-typed donors contained 250 to 350 gigabases of sequencing data and tens of millions of unique TCR sequences. Five DR-DQ haplotypes were treated as single units for association and clustering because of strong linkage in the cohort. The study was designed to test whether signatures of past pathogen exposure could be identified by cataloging public T cell receptors. Among 300 to 500 genotyped donors of the cohort, an average of approximately 240,000 unique TCR beta nucleotide sequences was sequenced per donor, of which 15% to 20% were non-productive. Along with the approximately 600-subject first cohort, a separate validation cohort of roughly 110 different subjects was used. Of the approximately 400 genotyped donors, 65% to 90% fell in the genetic ancestry cluster associated with self-reported Caucasian donors. A later genetic analysis took genome-wide SNP genotypes for about three fifths of the 666 donors and used that subset as a discovery cohort. Alongside the repertoire data, information on donor age, sex, ethnicity and CMV serostatus was compiled. A later analysis re-examined previously published TCR beta repertoires from just over 650 donors and added high-resolution HLA genotyping to investigate patterns of TCR occurrence. Class I and class II HLA loci were covered by the typing at four-digit resolution. In the later analysis, no new phenotypic data were used to find candidate immune exposures; instead, reliance was placed on TCR beta sequences and their occurrence across donors.

As to this clone: Its cognate antigen has yet to be identified. Within one base of it there is no much larger clone, and no base qualities were kept.

The protocol used for the library was the immunoSEQ multiplex PCR assay. A mixture of 60 forward primers for TCR Vbeta segments and 13 reverse primers for TCR Jbeta segments was used in the multiplex PCR. A multiplex PCR assay on genomic DNA amplified the CDR3 region of rearranged TCR beta genes. Amplified TCR beta libraries were sequenced as 87-base-pair reads on the Illumina HiSeq System. Under the source paper's analysis protocol: A later analysis counted some 74 million unique TCR beta chains across the 550 to 800 repertoires, and roughly 10 million of these chains were shared by at least two donors. A nearest-neighbor algorithm error-corrected the raw reads and collapsed the reads into unique sequences, merging closely related sequences to remove PCR and sequencing errors. V, D and J gene segments were assigned by aligning CDR3 sequences to IMGT reference sequences. Each retained sequence needed at least a six-nucleotide match to both a V gene segment and a J gene segment. A rearrangement was called productive if the CDR3 had no stop codons and remained in frame with V and J, and every other rearrangement was called non-productive. CDR3 was defined by IMGT convention, running from the second conserved V-encoded cysteine to the conserved J-encoded phenylalanine. The earlier analysis of roughly 590 of the donors excluded sequences that lacked an unambiguous match to a single V gene segment. An earlier analysis of several hundred of the donors classified V segments as functional when productive rearrangements were above 56.7% and as segregating when the standard deviation between donors was above 5%. A statistical classification framework was built for diagnosing cytomegalovirus status from the catalog of TCR beta chain sequences. V and J gene assignment, in a later analysis, came from comparing TCR nucleotide sequences with IMGT/GENE-DB human TR gene sequences. In a later analysis, CDR3 sequences and most-parsimonious VDJ recombination scenarios were assigned using the TCRdist pipeline. In a later analysis, each TCR beta chain was defined by its CDR3 amino acid sequence together with its V-gene family, and reads lacking a unique V-gene family were excluded. To address suspected cross-contamination and a sequencing artifact, a later analysis removed roughly 640 highly shared, low-generation-probability nucleotide sequences. In a later analysis, a clonal expansion index was calculated for each public chain from normalized within-repertoire ranks of inferred template counts. Generation probabilities in a later analysis came from a VDJ recombination model fitted to out-of-frame rearrangements, and those results were checked against IGoR. Hypergeometric tests were used in a later analysis to score TCR-TCR, TCR-HLA and TCR-CMV co-occurrence, with a repertoire-size bias correction applied to the TCR pairs. A later analysis estimated false discovery rates by permuting HLA or CMV assignments 20 times. In a later analysis, co-occurring TCRs were grouped with DBSCAN, and TCRdist sequence similarity was added when clustering was performed within HLA-allele-positive subsets. Repertoires with fewer than 30,000 or more than 120,000 public chains were left out of co-occurrence clustering, as were roughly five repertoires with anomalous nucleotide sharing. TCRdb stores this immuneACCESS table with in-frame sequences only. Part of the clones is absent; in the studies checked, under half of the shortfall reflects unresolved V genes, and no reason is known for the rest. Clonal size and the V and J genes are those of that table, whereas D and trimming came from the DNA. Within this sample are roughly 120,000 clones, with 81% of them counted one time only. 2.2% of the sample belongs to the ten largest clones.

General conclusions and limits of the study: Across donors, most TCR sequences were observed very rarely, whereas some public TCRs were present in many individuals. A later analysis found that most CMV-associated TCR beta chains appeared HLA-restricted, with HLA associations seemingly driven largely by CMV exposure. A few of the identified cytomegalovirus-associated TCR beta chains were confirmed in vitro to be specific for cytomegalovirus antigens. Some IMGT-functional V segments, including TRBV6-2 and TRBV6-3, could not be distinguished by the 87-base-pair reads and were therefore excluded. V-gene and J-gene trimming of TCR beta chains was associated with a missense DCLRE1C variant in a later genetic analysis, and the association was replicated in an independent cohort. The only immune exposure information available for the cohort was CMV serostatus. According to a later analysis, parvovirus B19, influenza, CMV and Epstein-Barr virus appeared linked to several top co-occurrence clusters. The earlier analysis of almost 600 of the donors excluded approximately 15 rarely observed V segments, including chromosome 9 orphons, because counts were too low. The classifier was reported to diagnose cytomegalovirus status with high specificity and sensitivity in both the original cohort and the validation cohort. The study listed 164 TCR beta chains as associated with cytomegalovirus. A further reported finding was that TCR beta sequences accurately predicted the HLA-A and HLA-B alleles for most subjects in the first cohort. Broadly in line with IMGT annotations, most TCR beta V segments showed up in productive rearrangements about 87% or about 30% of the time in an earlier analysis of roughly 590 of the donors. Linkage disequilibrium might explain the correlated functional status among segregating V segments, but an unknown experimental factor could not be ruled out. When HLA alleles, especially DR and DQ, strongly co-occurred, attributing TCR associations to individual alleles was difficult. Because HLA typing was missing for some donors at each locus, association tests included only the typed subset. A later analysis found that TCR association rates varied across HLA loci, with DRB1 alleles showing the most associated TCRs and HLA-C alleles the fewest. At a false discovery rate of 0.05, a later analysis linked 15,000 to 20,000 TCR beta sequences to specific HLA alleles. In this cohort, only TCR beta chains were sequenced, and detectable features were limited by the absence of alpha or paired-chain data. The sequencing pipeline was judged likely to have produced a cluster of highly shared sequence variants as a technical artifact. Roughly uniform sequencing depth across donors was assumed in presence/absence analyses, although this assumption may not hold. Compared with the approximately 670-donor mean, donors in an Asian-associated ancestry cluster had fewer N-insertions in productive TCRs, according to a later genetic analysis. It was suggested by the authors that the approach could potentially be generalized to other disease states and immunological phenotypes. A later analysis found that HLA-associated TCR beta chains were more clonally expanded and had lower generation probabilities than equally common non-associated chains.

The CDR3 covers 16 residues, taking in both the cysteine and the phenylalanine. The sequence is cut down to CDR3 DNA, 48 bases in frame from base 1. The cohort comprised some 730 healthy bone marrow donors. All cohort members were sampled while nominally healthy, although unrecorded immune exposures were likely present. The donor tested CMV seronegative and was one of the 352 seronegative cohort members. A peripheral blood sample was collected from each donor, and TCR beta sequencing was performed on peripheral blood mononuclear cells. Genomic DNA was extracted from the blood cell samples with the Qiagen DNeasy Blood Extraction Kit.

In this chain, TRBV12-2 is recombined with TRBJ2-7; the table names TRBD2, a call not compared with the DNA. TRBV12-2 is noted as a pseudogene. This sequence was found in a woman aged 25 to 45 in good health and CMV-seronegative. Sequencing was done on a sample of PBMCs. In nucleotides, the sequence is TGTGCAAGTCGCTTCCGGCTAGCGGGATCTGGATACGAGCAGTACTTC. This encodes CASRFRLAGSGYEQYF.